These 18 T cell receptor beta chains were sequenced from one sample in a study of breast tumors, draining lymph nodes, adjacent tissues (dated by TCRdb to between 2015 and 2016). The axillary draining lymph nodes of breast cancer patients were the source of the lymph node samples. The method was multiplex PCR. Instrument used: Illumina HiSeq 2000. Through fastp at Q25 and MiXCR, TCRdb rebuilt clones from the public reads, retaining in-frame beta chains. CDR3 protein sequences are deduplicated, and each keeps its most common genes and DNA. The sample has approximately 180,000 distinct CDR3 sequences on record, roughly a third of them singletons. The top ten hold around 3.5% of the sample. Sequencing was performed on axillary lymph node tissue. These TCRs come from a female donor with breast cancer. Some clones in this sample may be carry-over from other donors' samples.

This clonotype was counted between two and nine times. A much larger clone lies a single base off, so this may be a read error. The V and J genes are TRBV19 and TRBJ2-3; TRBD1 matches 7 bases. The CDR3 sequence is 17 residues long. Germline values: CDR1 LNHDA, CDR2 SQIVND (reference sequence). In DNA, the CDR3 is TGTGCCAGCCGTCGACAGGGCAGCTTAGGGGGCACAGGTACGCAGTATTTT. Its protein product is CASRRQGSLGGTGTQYF.

This clonotype was detected ten times or more. The chain uses TRBV7-8 and TRBJ2-3; D may be TRBD2 (6 bases). The germline V and J ends were trimmed by 1 base and 5 bases, with 10 bases remaining between them. This CDR3 has 14 residues. The germline V gene encodes CDR1 SGHVS and CDR2 FQNEAQ. The DNA of the CDR3 is TGTGCCAGCAGCTTAGATGGGCGGGAAGATACGCAGTATTTT. It is translated as CASSLDGREDTQYF.

The J gene is TRBJ2-7, the V gene TRBV7-9; weak D call: TRBD2 (6 bases). This CDR3 has 14 residues. Trimming stripped 0 bases from V and 4 bases from J, with 10 bases between. Germline V gene lookup returns CDR1 SEHNR and CDR2 FQNEAQ (reference sequence). The DNA of the CDR3 is TGTGCCAGCAGCTTAGCGTCCGGGGGATACGAGCAGTACTTC. Protein: CASSLASGGYEQYF.

The V call is TRBV7-9, the J call TRBJ1-6; the D gene is possibly TRBD1 (6 bases). Trimming took 8 bases from V and 9 from J, leaving 20 bases between them. CDR3 size: 15 residues. From germline, CDR1 is SEHNR and CDR2 FQNEAQ (reference sequence). The CDR3 region has the DNA TGTGCCAGCGGCAAAAGTGGGGGCATGGCTTCACCCCTCCACTTT. It is translated as CASGKSGGMASPLHF.

On this clonotype itself: The junction shows a germline mismatch at one end, possibly a read error. The rearrangement uses TRBV10-2 and TRBJ2-1, with 11 bases aligning to TRBD2. This CDR3 comprises 18 residues. Looked up from germline, CDR1 is WSHSY and CDR2 is SAAADI. CDR3 nucleotide sequence: TGTGCCAGCAGCCAAGGCCTAGCGGGGGGAAGAGGGCACAATGAGCAGTTCTTC. It codes for CASSQGLAGGRGHNEQFF.

Comment on this clonotype: Because the CDR3's place on the DNA is in doubt, the DNA is left out and the CDR3 is given as listed by TCRdb. V and J are TRBV9 and TRBJ1-3; the D segment call TRBD1 is taken from the table without a DNA check. Germline V gives CDR1 SGDLS, CDR2 YYNGEE. Ends included, the CDR3 has 20 residues. CDR3 in amino acids: CASSVEDRGGEQYFGNTIYF.

This clonotype was picked up many times. This chain uses TRBV30 with TRBJ1-2; D call uncertain. The CDR3 covers 14 residues. V dropped 1 base and J dropped 4 bases, with 13 bases sitting between them. Germline CDR1 and CDR2: GTSNPN and SVGIG (reference sequence). CDR3 nucleotides: TGTGCCTGGAGTGAAGAGGGTTGGAGCTATGGCTACACCTTC. Amino acid sequence: CAWSEEGWSYGYTF.

The CDR3 nucleotides are TGTGCCAGCAGCGCGCAGGGGGCGTCGGGCACCGGGGAGCTGTTTTTT. Amino acid sequence: CASSAQGASGTGELFF. This chain uses TRBV9 with TRBJ2-2, with TRBD1 matching 8 bases. After removal of 3 bases from V and 4 bases from J, the junction contained 8 bases not matched to a gene. The CDR3 is 16 amino acids. Germline CDR1 SGDLS, CDR2 YYNGEE.

This clonotype was recorded many times. V gene TRBV11-3 combines with J gene TRBJ2-2, with D tentatively TRBD1 (6 bases). The V and J ends lost 4 bases and 4 bases respectively, with 10 bases between them. The CDR3 is 14 residues long. CDR1 and CDR2 (germline): SGHNT, YENEEA. The CDR3 DNA reads as TGTGCCAGCAGCTGGGACATCAGCACCGGGGAGCTGTTTTTT. It translates to CASSWDISTGELFF.

The genes are TRBV20-1 and TRBJ1-2; maybe TRBD1 (5 bases). Germline loops: CDR1 DFQATT, CDR2 SNEGSKA (reference sequence). CDR3 length: 13 amino acids. Trimming removed 0 bases at V and 6 bases at J, with 11 bases between. The CDR3 sequence is CSARDQGRNGYTF. Here the CDR3 DNA reads TGCAGTGCTAGAGATCAGGGTAGGAATGGCTACACCTTC.

With regard to this clonotype: This CDR3 is missing its conserved last phenylalanine or tryptophan, likely due to a read error. This CDR3 is CASSGYEKLFP. The CDR3 DNA reads TGTGCCAGCAGTGGATACGAAAAACTGTTTCCT. The chain combines TRBV2 with TRBJ1-4; D not resolved. CDR1 is SNHLY and CDR2 is FYNNEI in the germline V gene. V was clipped by 4 bases and J by 8 bases, with 5 bases between them. The CDR3 is made up of 11 amino acids.

This clonotype was observed at least ten times. The chain has TRBV20-1 and TRBJ1-1; a possible D gene is TRBD1 (6 bases). Trimming pared 6 bases from V and 7 bases from J, leaving 12 bases between. The V gene's germline CDR1 is DFQATT and CDR2 SNEGSKA (reference sequence). This CDR3 has 11 residues. CDR3 nucleotides: TGCAGTGCATACAGGGAGAGTGAAGCTTTCTTT. Amino acid sequence: CSAYRESEAFF.

Regarding this clonotype: The final CDR3 position lacks the conserved phenylalanine or tryptophan, pointing to a likely read error. The DNA is omitted, as the CDR3 cannot be located on it reliably, and the CDR3 follows TCRdb's listing. The chain carries TRBV7-9 and TRBJ1-6; TRBD1 was called by the table and not checked on the DNA. Both ends counted, the CDR3 spans 17 residues. The germline gives CDR1 SEHNR, CDR2 FQNEAQ (reference sequence). The CDR3 loop is CVSSFQDLLGARSPPHY.

This clonotype was observed at least ten times. The chain has TRBV11-2 and TRBJ2-2; tentative D call: TRBD1 (5 bases). The germline V gene has CDR1 SGHAT and CDR2 FQNNGV. The V end lost 4 bases, the J end lost 0 bases, and 9 bases lay between the germline ends. This CDR3 comprises 15 residues. The CDR3 loop reads CASSSDNTNTGELFF. CDR3 nucleotides: TGTGCCAGCAGCTCGGACAACACGAACACCGGGGAGCTGTTTTTT.

This clonotype was seen many times. The V and J genes are TRBV12-3 or TRBV12-4 and TRBJ2-7, with D perhaps matching TRBD2 (7 bases). The CDR3 sequence is 12 residues long. Trimming stripped 4 bases from V and 6 bases from J, with 10 bases between. The CDR3 DNA is TGTGCCAGCAGTTACGGGGGGCTCGAGCAGTACTTC. Protein product: CASSYGGLEQYF.

With regard to this clonotype: A single base separates this from a much larger clone, so it may be a read error. The CDR3 DNA sequence: TGCAGTGCTTGGAGCAGGACAGTGCCCTCCGAGCAGTACTTC. It encodes CSAWSRTVPSEQYF. V gene TRBV20-1 combines with J gene TRBJ2-7, with D maybe TRBD1 (6 bases). The CDR3 is made up of 14 amino acids. From germline, CDR1 is DFQATT and CDR2 SNEGSKA (reference sequence). The V gene lost 5 bases and the J gene lost 6 bases, with 20 bases spanning the gap.

As to this clonotype: Mismatch with germline at one junction end may stem from a read error. The chain carries TRBV29-1 and TRBJ2-2, with D maybe TRBD1 (5 bases). The CDR3 totals 16 residues. CDR1 is SQVTM, CDR2 ANQGSEA, per germline. The CDR3 region is CNVGPQGCANTGELFF. The DNA for the CDR3 is TGCAACGTTGGTCCCCAGGGCTGTGCGAACACCGGGGAGCTGTTTTTT.

A remark on this clonotype: Since no conserved phenylalanine or tryptophan closes the CDR3, a read error is the likely cause. The limits of the CDR3 on the DNA are not certain, so only TCRdb's listed CDR3 is given. The chain carries TRBV19 and TRBJ1-4; the table's D call, TRBD1, was not checked against the DNA. CDR1 is LNHDA and CDR2 is SQIVND in the germline V gene (reference sequence). The CDR3 comprises 12 residues, both ends counted. The chain's CDR3 is CASSSWTGKLFS.